The sequence of this T cell receptor beta chain was determined in a study of cytomegalovirus exposure and HLA in healthy donors. This clone turned up a few times. Antigen unknown. Germline V gene sequence: CDR1 SQVTM, CDR2 ANQGSEA. The junction had 2 bases not matched to a gene; V was cut back by 3 bases and J by 6 bases. There are 13 residues in the CDR3. General study results and limits: Near-uniform donor sequencing depth was presumed by presence/absence analyses. For TCR beta chains, V- and J-gene trimming was later linked to a missense DCLRE1C variant. Accurate HLA-A and HLA-B prediction from TCR beta sequences was reported for most subjects.

The PCR employed 60 Vbeta primers together with 13 Jbeta primers. Assay used: immunoSEQ multiplex PCR; TCRdb lists only in-frame clones, some missing. This sample carries around 190,000 clones, roughly 9.5% of them seen once, and the ten largest clones take less than 1.5%. Participants comprised healthy donors of bone marrow. The sample was PBMCs. The receptor was derived from a woman in her 30s in good health and CMV-seropositive. The V call is TRBV29-1, the J call TRBJ2-1; 10 bases match TRBD2. CDR3 coding DNA: TGCAGCGTTGAGAGCGGGAGGGCCAATGAGCAGTTCTTC. This gives the protein CSVESGRANEQFF.